The rows below give T cell receptor beta chains drawn from one sample of a study of OX40 agonist ivuxolimab in advanced cancers. Sequencing used immunoSEQ multiplex PCR; TCRdb keeps in-frame clones, though not all of them. In the table there are 55,000 to 70,000 clones, 85% to 90% of which are singletons. The sample here was CD4+ or CD8+ T cells sorted from blood, taken in a trial of the OX40 agonist ivuxolimab. The receptors were gathered from an adult with an advanced solid tumor such as melanoma, head and neck, liver or kidney cancer. CDR3s include the opening cysteine and the closing phenylalanine or tryptophan. The D gene is left open where the match is weak. Rows give clone size only sometimes, using once, few, many, or a class for an expanded clone.

J	D	size	V	DNA	CDR3
TRBJ2-3	TRBD2	.	TRBV19	TGTGCCAGTACGCCTAGCGGTATTACAGATACGCAGTATTTT	CASTPSGITDTQYF
TRBJ2-7	.	.	TRBV19	TGTGCCAGTAGTCCCCTGAGGGCGGACGAGCAGTACTTC	CASSPLRADEQYF
TRBJ1-2	TRBD1	.	TRBV28	TGTGCCAGCAGTTTAGGTACAGGGGACTATGGCTACACCTTC	CASSLGTGDYGYTF
TRBJ2-5	.	.	TRBV7-2	TGTGCCAGCAGCTTAGAGGTGACTGGGGGTACCCAGTACTTC	CASSLEVTGGTQYF
TRBJ2-2	TRBD1	once	TRBV29-1	TGCAGCGTTGATGGGGACAGGGGAGGAAGCACCGGGGAGCTGTTTTTT	CSVDGDRGGSTGELFF
TRBJ2-1	.	.	TRBV7-2	TGTGCCAGCAGCTTCAGCGGGCGCCCCTACAATGAGCAGTTCTTC	CASSFSGRPYNEQFF
TRBJ1-1	.	.	TRBV7-6	TGTGCCAGCAGTTCCAACCCCGCAGGCATCACTGAAGCTTTCTTT	CASSSNPAGITEAFF
TRBJ2-2	TRBD2	few	TRBV9	TGTGCCAGCAGCGGGGGGGGTCGCTCCCACACCGGGGAGCTGTTTTTT	CASSGGGRSHTGELFF
TRBJ1-5	TRBD1	.	TRBV19	TGTGCCAGTACCCTAGGAGGGGGCGCGGGCAATCAGCCCCAGCATTTT	CASTLGGGAGNQPQHF
TRBJ2-1	TRBD2	.	TRBV18	TGTGCCAGCCGTCCCGCGGGAGGGCTTGTGAATGAGCAGTTCTTC	CASRPAGGLVNEQFF
TRBJ2-3	TRBD1	.	TRBV6-5	TGTGCCAGCAGTCCAGGGGGCCCTAGCACAGATACGCAGTATTTT	CASSPGGPSTDTQYF
TRBJ1-1	.	few	TRBV10-2	TGCGCCAGCAGTGAAACCCATACTGAAGCTTTCTTT	CASSETHTEAFF
TRBJ2-6	.	once	TRBV19	TGTGCCAGTACTGACAGGAGCTCTGGGGCCAACGTCCTGACTTTC	CASTDRSSGANVLTF
TRBJ1-5	TRBD1	.	TRBV19	TGTGCCAGTAGTATCACACAGGGGAGGTCCAATCAGCCCCAGCATTTT	CASSITQGRSNQPQHF
TRBJ1-2	.	.	TRBV5-1	TGCGCCAGCGGCCATCAAGAGGGGGTTGGCTACACCTTC	CASGHQEGVGYTF
TRBJ1-2	.	.	TRBV5-1	TGCGCCAGCAGCTTGTTACAGGAAGATCTCTATGGCTACACCTTC	CASSLLQEDLYGYTF
TRBJ2-1	.	.	TRBV19	TGTGCCAGTACCCTAGGCAGGACTTCCTACAATGAGCAGTTCTTC	CASTLGRTSYNEQFF
TRBJ2-5	.	.	TRBV7-7	TGTGCCAGCAGCCTCGGAACGGTCCAAGAGACCCAGTACTTC	CASSLGTVQETQYF
TRBJ2-1	TRBD1	.	TRBV11-1	TGTGCCAGCAGCCCCGGGACAGGGTTCAATGAGCAGTTCTTC	CASSPGTGFNEQFF
TRBJ1-5	TRBD1	.	TRBV19	TGTGCCAGTAGTACCGGGACAGGGAGGAATCAGCCCCAGCATTTT	CASSTGTGRNQPQHF
TRBJ2-5	.	few	TRBV7-2	TGTGCCAGCAGCTTAGTAGAGACCCAGTACTTC	CASSLVETQYF
TRBJ1-2	TRBD1	.	TRBV9	TGTGCCAGCAGCGTGGGGACAGGTTATGGCTACACCTTC	CASSVGTGYGYTF
TRBJ2-7	.	.	TRBV7-2	TGTGCCAGCAGCTCTCTGGACAGCGGACCCTCCGAGCAGTACTTC	CASSSLDSGPSEQYF
TRBJ2-3	.	.	TRBV7-3	TGTGCCAGCAGCTTAAAGGGCCAGTACACAGATACGCAGTATTTT	CASSLKGQYTDTQYF
TRBJ2-2	.	.	TRBV6-1	TGTGCCAGCAGTGAAGCGTCCGGGGAGCTGTTTTTT	CASSEASGELFF
TRBJ1-3	.	.	TRBV4-3	TGCGCCAGCAGCCAAGATATCGCCAGCTCTGGAAACACCATATATTTT	CASSQDIASSGNTIYF
TRBJ2-4	.	.	TRBV6-6	TGTGCCAGCAGTTACGAGAAGAATAGTCAAGGGTACTTC	CASSYEKNSQGYF
TRBJ1-2	.	.	TRBV30	TGTGCCTGGAGTGACCAGACCGCCACTTTAATCTTC	CAWSDQTATLIF
TRBJ1-2	.	.	TRBV5-1	TGCGCCAGCAGCTTGGACCACCCCGGCAGGGCAGGGGACTATGGCTACACCTTC	CASSLDHPGRAGDYGYTF
TRBJ1-5	.	.	TRBV7-2	TGTGCCAGCAGCTTAGAACAGGGCCTAAGACAGCCCCAGCATTTT	CASSLEQGLRQPQHF
TRBJ2-5	.	.	TRBV7-6	TGTGCCAGCAGCTTGCTAACGGGAACAGAAGGGACCCAGTACTTC	CASSLLTGTEGTQYF
TRBJ1-1	.	.	TRBV28	TGTGCCAGCAGTTTAGGGGGGTTCAGAATGAACACTGAAGCTTTCTTT	CASSLGGFRMNTEAFF
TRBJ1-5	TRBD1	.	TRBV18	TGTGCCAGCTCACACGACAGGGCCAGCAATCAGCCCCAGCATTTT	CASSHDRASNQPQHF